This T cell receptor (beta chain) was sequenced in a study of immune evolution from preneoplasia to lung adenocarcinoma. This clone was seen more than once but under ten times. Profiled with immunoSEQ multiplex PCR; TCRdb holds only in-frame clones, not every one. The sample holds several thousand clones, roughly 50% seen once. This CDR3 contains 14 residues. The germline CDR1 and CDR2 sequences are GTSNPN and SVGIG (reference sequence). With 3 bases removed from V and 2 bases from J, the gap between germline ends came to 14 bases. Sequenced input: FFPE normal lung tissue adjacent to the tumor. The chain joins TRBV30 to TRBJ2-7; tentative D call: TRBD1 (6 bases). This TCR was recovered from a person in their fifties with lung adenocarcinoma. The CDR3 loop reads CAWRGAATPYEQYF. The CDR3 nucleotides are TGTGCCTGGAGGGGGGCAGCTACCCCCTACGAGCAGTACTTC.